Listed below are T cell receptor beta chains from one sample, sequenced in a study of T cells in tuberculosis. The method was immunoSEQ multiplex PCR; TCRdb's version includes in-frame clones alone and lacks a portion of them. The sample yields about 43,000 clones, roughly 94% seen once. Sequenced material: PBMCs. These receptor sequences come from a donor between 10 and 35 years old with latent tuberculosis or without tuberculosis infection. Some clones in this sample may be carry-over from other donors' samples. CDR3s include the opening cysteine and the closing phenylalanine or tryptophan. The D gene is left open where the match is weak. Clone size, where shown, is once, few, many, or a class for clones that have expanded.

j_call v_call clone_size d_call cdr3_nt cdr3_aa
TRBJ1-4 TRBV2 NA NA TGTGCCAGCAGTGAAGCGTCCCTAATCGGAAAACTGTTTTTT CASSEASLIGKLFF
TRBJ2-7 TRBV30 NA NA TGTGCCTGGAATCCGGGACACAGGGAGCAGTACTTC CAWNPGHREQYF
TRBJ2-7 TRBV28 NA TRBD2 TGTGCCAGCAGTCCTCCGGGACTAGCACACGAGCAGTACTTC CASSPPGLAHEQYF
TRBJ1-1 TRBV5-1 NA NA TGCGCCAGCACAGGGGCGTTTTCGAACACTGAAGCTTTCTTT CASTGAFSNTEAFF
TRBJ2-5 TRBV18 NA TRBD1 TGTGCCAGCTCGCGCGAAAGGGGGCCCCAAGAGACCCAGTACTTC CASSRERGPQETQYF
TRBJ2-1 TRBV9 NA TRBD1 TGTGCCAGCAGCGTAGGACAGGGGGTCCACAATGAGCAGTTCTTC CASSVGQGVHNEQFF
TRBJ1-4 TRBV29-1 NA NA TGCAGCGTTAAAACACGTGAAAAACTGTTTTTT CSVKTREKLFF
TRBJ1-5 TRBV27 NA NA TGTGCCAGCAGTTTAATCGGAGGGGACCAGCCCCAGCATTTT CASSLIGGDQPQHF
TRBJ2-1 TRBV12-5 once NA TGTGCTAGTGGTTTGGTACTTCAGGGTTCGGGGGACAATGAGCAGTTCTTC CASGLVLQGSGDNEQFF
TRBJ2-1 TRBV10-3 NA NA TGTGCCGCAGGGGATTCCTACAATGAGCAGTTCTTC CAAGDSYNEQFF
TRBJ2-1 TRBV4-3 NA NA TGCGCCAGCAGCCAAGATAGACACGGCTACTACAATGAGCAGTTCTTC CASSQDRHGYYNEQFF
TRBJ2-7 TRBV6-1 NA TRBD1 TGTGCCAGCACTTATGACAGGGGGATCTACGAGCAGTACTTC CASTYDRGIYEQYF
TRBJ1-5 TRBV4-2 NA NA TGTGCCAGCAGTTACACGGGACACCCGAATAGCAATCAGCCCCAGCATTTT CASSYTGHPNSNQPQHF
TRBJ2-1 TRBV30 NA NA TGTGCCTGGAGTGTAGCAGCGGCCTCCTACAATGAGCAGTTCTTC CAWSVAAASYNEQFF
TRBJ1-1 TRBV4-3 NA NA TGCGCCAGCAGCCAAGATCGCGGGAACACTGAAGCTTTCTTT CASSQDRGNTEAFF
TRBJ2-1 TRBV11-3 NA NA TGTGCCAGCAGCTTTTCGGCCAGGGTCAATGAGCAGTTCTTC CASSFSARVNEQFF
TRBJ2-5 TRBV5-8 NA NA TGTGCCAGCAGCTTGAACAGCCGACAAGAGACCCAGTACTTC CASSLNSRQETQYF
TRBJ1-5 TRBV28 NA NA TGTGCCAGCAGTCCCGGACAGTTAAATCAGCCCCAGCATTTT CASSPGQLNQPQHF
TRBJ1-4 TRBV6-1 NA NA TGTGCCAGCAGGGACAGCCCTAATGAAAAACTGTTTTTT CASRDSPNEKLFF
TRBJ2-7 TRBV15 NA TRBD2 TGTGCCACCAGCAGAGACAGGGAGGGCGAGCAGTACTTC CATSRDREGEQYF
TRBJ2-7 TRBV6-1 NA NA TGTGCCAGCAGGAAGACAGGCCAGTACGAGCAGTACTTC CASRKTGQYEQYF
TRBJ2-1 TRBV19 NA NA TGTGCCAGTAGTGCCTTAGCGGAACCCTACAATGAGCAGTTCTTC CASSALAEPYNEQFF
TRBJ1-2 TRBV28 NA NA TGTGCCAGCAGTTTAGTCAGGGGTGGAGACTATGGCTACACCTTC CASSLVRGGDYGYTF
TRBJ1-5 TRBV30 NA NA TGTGCCTGGTCCAACGATCGGGGGGGGCGCGTTCAGCCCCAGCATTTT CAWSNDRGGRVQPQHF
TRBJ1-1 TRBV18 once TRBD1 TGTGCCAGCTCACTTAGGACAGGGGTTAAGGCTGAAGCTTTCTTT CASSLRTGVKAEAFF
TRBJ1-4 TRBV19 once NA TGTGCCAGTACAACACTGGGGGCGAGGGAAAAACTGTTTTTT CASTTLGAREKLFF
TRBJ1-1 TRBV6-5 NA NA TGTGCCAGCACCAGGGGTTTAATGAACACTGAAGCTTTCTTT CASTRGLMNTEAFF
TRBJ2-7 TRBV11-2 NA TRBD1 TGTGCCAGCAGCTCCTCCGGGGACAGGACCTCCTACGAGCAGTACTTC CASSSSGDRTSYEQYF
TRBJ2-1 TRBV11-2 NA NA TGTGCCCACGGGGGGCGGGCGCGAGACAATGAGCAGTTCTTC CAHGGRARDNEQFF
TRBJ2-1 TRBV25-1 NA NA TGTGCCAGCAGTGGTTGGACCATGGACAGAATATTTTCAGATGAGCAGTTCTTC CASSGWTMDRIFSDEQFF
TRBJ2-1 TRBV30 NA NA TGTGCCTGGAGTTTGCTAGCTTATGAGCAGTTCTTC CAWSLLAYEQFF
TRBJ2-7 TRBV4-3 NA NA TGCGCCAGCAGCCGTGTTGCGGACAGCCCCTACGTTGGGCAGTACTTC CASSRVADSPYVGQYF
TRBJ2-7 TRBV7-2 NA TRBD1 TGTGCCAGCAGCTTTGACAGGGTTGGCTACGAGCAGTACTTC CASSFDRVGYEQYF
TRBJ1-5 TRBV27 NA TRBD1 TGTGCCAGCAGTCCCGGACCAAGGGGGCGCCTCCTTTCGGGCAATCAGCCCCAGCATTTT CASSPGPRGRLLSGNQPQHF
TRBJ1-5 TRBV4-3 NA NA TGCGCCAGCAGCCAAGATTTGACAGGAGGAACATCCCAGCATTTT CASSQDLTGGTSQHF
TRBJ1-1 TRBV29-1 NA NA TGCAGCGTTATAACGAGTGGCACTGAAGCTTTCTTT CSVITSGTEAFF
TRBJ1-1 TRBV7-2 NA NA TGTGCCAGCAGCCCGAGATGGGCTAACACTGAAGCTTTCTTT CASSPRWANTEAFF
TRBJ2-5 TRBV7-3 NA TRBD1 TGTGCCAGCAGCCTCGACAGGGGAGAGACCCAGTACTTC CASSLDRGETQYF
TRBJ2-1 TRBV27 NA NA TGTGCCAGCACCCGTGGGGCTTACAATGAGCAGTTCTTC CASTRGAYNEQFF
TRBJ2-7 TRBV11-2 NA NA TGTGCCAGCTCTTCACCCGTACGATTAGGAGTAAGTTCCTACGAGCAGTACTTC CASSSPVRLGVSSYEQYF
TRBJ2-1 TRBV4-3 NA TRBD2 TGCGCCAGCAGCCCCCAACAGAGACTAGCGGGAGGCCGGAACAATGAGCAGTTCTTC CASSPQQRLAGGRNNEQFF